Below, 21 T cell receptor beta chains from the same sample are listed, as sequenced in a study of T-cell memory formation after mild COVID-19. MiXCR was run by TCRdb on the 5' RACE reads, yielding one entry per CDR3 protein. The sample holds fewer than 300,000 distinct CDR3 sequences; 16% are singletons and the top ten take roughly a fifth. The sequenced sample consisted of PBMCs or a T cell subset sorted from them (not recorded which). The receptors shown here come from a man between 18 and 35 years old who had mild COVID-19 (a few samples of this study predate the infection). Cell type and time point are not known.

This clonotype was observed a handful of times. J is TRBJ1-2 and V is TRBV7-3; D is ambiguous. Germline assignment: CDR1 SGHTA and CDR2 FQGTGA. The CDR3 extends over 13 amino acids. V lost 5 bases, J lost 4 bases, and 11 bases lay in between. This CDR3 reads CASSGEGGYGYTF. Here the CDR3 DNA reads TGTGCCAGCAGCGGGGAAGGAGGCTATGGCTACACCTTC.

This clonotype was recorded a few times. The rearrangement links TRBV18 to TRBJ1-4, with D tentatively TRBD1 (6 bases). The germline V and J ends were trimmed by 4 bases and 7 bases, with 16 bases remaining between them. Germline V lookup: CDR1 KGHSH, CDR2 LQKENI. This CDR3 is built from 15 residues. DNA for the CDR3: TGTGCCAGCTCACAAACGGGACACGTATCTGAAAAACTGTTTTTT. It yields the protein CASSQTGHVSEKLFF.

The V gene is TRBV20-1, the J gene TRBJ2-5, with D unclear. CDR1 DFQATT and CDR2 SNEGSKA come from the germline V gene (reference sequence). This CDR3 contains 14 residues. Trimming stripped 5 bases from V and 2 bases from J, with 15 bases between. CDR3 DNA: TGCAGTGCTTACGGTGACGCTTCTCAAGAGACCCAGTACTTC. This gives the protein CSAYGDASQETQYF.

This clonotype was counted a few times. The chain is built from TRBV5-4 and TRBJ2-3; TRBD1 matches at 8 bases. Germline values: CDR1 SGHNT, CDR2 YYREEE (reference sequence). With 4 bases clipped from V and 7 bases from J, the junction kept 11 bases outside the gene matches. The CDR3 has 15 amino acids. The CDR3 is CASSGSGTGGNTQYF. CDR3 DNA sequence: TGTGCCAGCAGCGGATCCGGGACAGGCGGGAATACGCAGTATTTT.

The CDR3 region has the DNA TGTGCCAGCTCACCACCTGGTCGGGATGGCTACACCTTC. This encodes CASSPPGRDGYTF. This rearrangement joins TRBV18 to TRBJ1-2; D uncertain. Per germline, CDR1 KGHSH and CDR2 LQKENI. V gave up 0 bases and J gave up 6 bases, with 8 bases separating them. The CDR3 is 13 amino acids.

The rearrangement links TRBV6-6 to TRBJ2-7; D is undetermined. The CDR3 runs to 11 residues. Germline CDR1 is MNHNY and CDR2 is SVGAGI (reference sequence). Trimming took off 7 bases at V and 4 bases at J, with 8 bases between the two ends. CDR3 protein: CASKQNYEQYV. CDR3 sequence (DNA): TGTGCCAGCAAGCAGAATTACGAGCAGTACGTC.

This chain joins TRBV7-2 and TRBJ2-5; no clear D. The germline CDR1 and CDR2 sequences are SGHTA and FQGNSA. The CDR3 sequence is 13 residues long. Trimming pared 8 bases from V and 4 bases from J, leaving 14 bases between. The CDR3 is CASSRVSGETQYF. DNA of the CDR3: TGTGCCAGCTCCCGGGTGTCCGGAGAGACCCAGTACTTC.

This clonotype came up a few times. The V call is TRBV7-2, the J call TRBJ2-3, with D possibly matching TRBD1 (5 bases). Trimming removed 5 bases from V and 2 bases from J, with 11 bases in between. Per the germline V gene, CDR1 is SGHTA and CDR2 is FQGNSA. The CDR3 contains 14 residues. For the CDR3, the DNA is TGTGCCAGCAGCGGAAGGGGCCTCACAGATACGCAGTATTTT. Protein: CASSGRGLTDTQYF.

The rearrangement links TRBV5-4 to TRBJ2-3, with D unclear. CDR1 is SGHNT and CDR2 is YYREEE in the germline V gene (reference sequence). With 1 base removed from V and 4 bases from J, the gap between germline ends came to 13 bases. The CDR3 is 15 amino acids. CDR3 sequence: CASSLQNGIPDTQYF. The DNA for the CDR3 is TGTGCCAGCAGCTTGCAGAATGGGATACCAGATACGCAGTATTTT. The whole variable domain, remainder taken from reference TRBV5-4 and TRBJ2-3, is ETGVTQSPTHLIKTRGQQVTLRCSSQSGHNTVSWYQQALGQGPQFIFQYYREEENGRGNFPPRFSGLQFPNYSSELNVNALELDDSALYLCASSLQNGIPDTQYFGPGTRLTVL.

This clonotype was observed many times. This chain's CDR3 is CSARDSGGTDTQYF. The CDR3 DNA sequence: TGCAGTGCTAGAGATTCGGGGGGCACAGATACGCAGTATTTT. The gene calls are TRBV20-1 and TRBJ2-3, with D maybe TRBD2 (6 bases). This CDR3 is built from 14 residues. V dropped 0 bases and J dropped 1 base, with 8 bases sitting between them. Looked up from germline, CDR1 is DFQATT and CDR2 is SNEGSKA (reference sequence).

The V call is TRBV4-3, the J call TRBJ2-3; D gene unclear. V gave up 0 bases and J gave up 2 bases, with 6 bases separating them. CDR1 LGHNA and CDR2 YSLEER come from the germline V gene. The CDR3 is made up of 14 amino acids. CDR3: CASSQDYVTDTQYF. The CDR3 DNA is TGCGCCAGCAGCCAAGACTACGTCACAGATACGCAGTATTTT.

This clonotype appeared a few times. In DNA form, the CDR3 reads TGTGCCATTGGGGACAGCTATAATTCACCCCTCCACTTT. It translates to CAIGDSYNSPLHF. V and J are TRBV6-6 and TRBJ1-6, with TRBD1 matching 7 bases. This CDR3 is 13 amino acids long. Trimming cost V 10 bases and J 3 bases; bases outside gene matches: 3. CDR1 and CDR2 (germline): MNHNY, SVGAGI (reference sequence).

The rearrangement links TRBV7-9 to TRBJ1-2; D remains ambiguous. The CDR3 loop spans 13 amino acids. The germline gives CDR1 SEHNR, CDR2 FQNEAQ (reference sequence). The V end lost 3 bases, the J end lost 6 bases, and 11 bases lay between the germline ends. The CDR3 here is CASSFIEPDGYTF. The CDR3, as DNA: TGTGCCAGCAGCTTCATCGAGCCGGATGGCTACACCTTC.

At least ten counts were recorded for this clonotype. The chain carries TRBV29-1 and TRBJ2-5; D unclear. Germline CDR1 reads SQVTM; CDR2 reads ANQGSEA. Trimming cost V 3 bases and J 1 base, with 15 bases left between them. This CDR3 comprises 15 residues. This CDR3 reads CSVDSFGSAQETQYF. In DNA form, the CDR3 reads TGCAGCGTTGATTCGTTTGGCTCCGCCCAAGAGACCCAGTACTTC.

The V call is TRBV4-1, the J call TRBJ1-5; the D gene is possibly TRBD1 (6 bases). Between the trimmed V and J ends, which lost 4 bases and 4 bases, there was a span of 17 bases. This CDR3 has 16 residues. Germline V lookup: CDR1 MGHRA, CDR2 YSYEKL. Here the CDR3 reads CASSRGLGTGNQPQHF. The CDR3 DNA reads TGCGCCAGCAGCCGAGGACTAGGAACAGGGAATCAGCCCCAGCATTTT.

The chain is built from TRBV4-1 and TRBJ2-4, with D perhaps TRBD1 (5 bases). Germline-derived CDR1 and CDR2 are MGHRA and YSYEKL. This CDR3 has 15 residues. V lost 4 bases, J lost 1 base, and 11 bases lay in between. The CDR3 DNA follows: TGCGCCAGCAGCCTCCGACAGACCGCCAAAAACATTCAGTACTTC. Translated: CASSLRQTAKNIQYF.

This clonotype was counted at least ten times. The chain carries TRBV6-2 or TRBV6-3 and TRBJ2-6; the D gene could be TRBD1 or TRBD2 (5 bases each). The CDR3 consists of 15 residues. V was cut by 4 bases and J by 4 bases, with 11 bases left in between. CDR1 MNHEY and CDR2 SVGEGT come from the germline V gene. CDR3 sequence reads: CASSFRGSGANVLTF. The CDR3, as DNA: TGTGCCAGCAGTTTCCGGGGCTCAGGGGCCAACGTCCTGACTTTC.

This clonotype was seen at least ten times. The rearrangement uses TRBV5-4 and TRBJ2-3; D unclear. Trimming pared 0 bases from V and 5 bases from J, leaving 13 bases between. This CDR3 region has 15 residues. Germline V lookup: CDR1 SGHNT, CDR2 YYREEE (reference sequence). The CDR3 reads CASSLAMRWGDTQYF. CDR3 DNA: TGTGCCAGCAGCTTGGCCATGAGGTGGGGAGATACGCAGTATTTT.

The V call is TRBV4-3, the J call TRBJ2-7; the D gene is possibly TRBD1 (5 bases). V lost 2 bases, J lost 5 bases, and 13 bases lay in between. CDR3 length: 14 amino acids. Germline V lookup: CDR1 LGHNA, CDR2 YSLEER. The CDR3 spells CASSQQRQSDEQYF. CDR3 sequence (DNA): TGCGCCAGCAGCCAACAAAGACAGTCGGACGAGCAGTACTTC.

This clonotype was found a few times. The chain recombines TRBV9 with TRBJ2-1; 8 bases agree with TRBD1. Per germline, CDR1 SGDLS and CDR2 YYNGEE. With V trimmed by 0 bases and J by 4 bases, 3 bases remained unmatched. The CDR3 is 15 amino acids. The CDR3 here is CASSVAGGGYNEQFF. For the CDR3, the DNA is TGTGCCAGCAGCGTAGCAGGGGGCGGTTACAATGAGCAGTTCTTC.

This clonotype was seen only a few times. This chain uses TRBV29-1 with TRBJ2-3; a weak D match, TRBD2 (6 bases). The ends were cut back, 4 bases at V and 2 bases at J, with 16 bases in the middle. CDR3 size: 15 residues. Germline V lookup: CDR1 SQVTM, CDR2 ANQGSEA. For the CDR3, the DNA is TGCAGCGTTGTCTCTCTGGACTACCCCACAGATACGCAGTATTTT. Encoded protein: CSVVSLDYPTDTQYF.